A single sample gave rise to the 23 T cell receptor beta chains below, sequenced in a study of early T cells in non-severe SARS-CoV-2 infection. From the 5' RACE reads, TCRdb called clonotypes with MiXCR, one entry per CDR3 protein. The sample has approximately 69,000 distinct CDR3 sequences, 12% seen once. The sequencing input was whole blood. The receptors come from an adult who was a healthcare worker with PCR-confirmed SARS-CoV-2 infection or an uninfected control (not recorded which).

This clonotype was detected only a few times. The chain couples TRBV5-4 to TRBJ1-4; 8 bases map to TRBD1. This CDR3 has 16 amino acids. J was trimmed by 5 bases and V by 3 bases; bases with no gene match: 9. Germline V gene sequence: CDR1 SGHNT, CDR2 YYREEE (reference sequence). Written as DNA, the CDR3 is TGTGCCAGCAGCTCATACCAGGGGGCGGAGAATGAAAAACTGTTTTTT. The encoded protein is CASSSYQGAENEKLFF.

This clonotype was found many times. The CDR3 DNA follows: TGTGCCAGCAGCTTAAGGGACCATTCCGAAGATGAGCAGTTCTTC. Translating gives CASSLRDHSEDEQFF. The J gene is TRBJ2-1, the V gene TRBV7-9, with D possibly called TRBD1 or TRBD2 (5 bases each). The CDR3 sequence is 15 residues long. Germline V CDR1 and CDR2: SEHNR, FQNEAQ (reference sequence). The germline V and J ends were trimmed by 2 bases and 8 bases, with 16 bases remaining between them.

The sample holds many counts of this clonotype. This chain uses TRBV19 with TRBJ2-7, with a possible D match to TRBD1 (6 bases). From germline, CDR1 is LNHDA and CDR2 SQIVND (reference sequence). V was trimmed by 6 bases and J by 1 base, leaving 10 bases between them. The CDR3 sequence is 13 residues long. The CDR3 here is CASSGQFSYEQYF. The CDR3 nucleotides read TGTGCCAGTAGCGGACAGTTTTCCTACGAGCAGTACTTC.

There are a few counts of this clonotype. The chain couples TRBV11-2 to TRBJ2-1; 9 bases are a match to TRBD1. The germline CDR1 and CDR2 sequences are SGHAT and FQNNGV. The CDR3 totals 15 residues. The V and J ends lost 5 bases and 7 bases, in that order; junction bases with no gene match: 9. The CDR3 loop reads CASSPGDREANEQFF. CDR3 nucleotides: TGTGCCAGCAGCCCGGGGGACAGGGAAGCAAATGAGCAGTTCTTC.

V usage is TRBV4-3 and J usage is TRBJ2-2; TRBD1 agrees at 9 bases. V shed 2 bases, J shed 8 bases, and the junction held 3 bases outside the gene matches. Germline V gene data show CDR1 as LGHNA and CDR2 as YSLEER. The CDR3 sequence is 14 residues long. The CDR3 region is CASSQHRGPGELFF. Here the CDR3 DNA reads TGCGCCAGCAGCCAACACAGGGGGCCGGGGGAGCTGTTTTTT.

The CDR3 coding sequence is TGCAGCGTTGAGAGGCAGATGAACACTGAAGCTTTCTTT. Translation: CSVERQMNTEAFF. The chain joins TRBV29-1 to TRBJ1-1; no clear D gene. The CDR3 consists of 13 residues. Deletions cut 3 bases from V and 0 bases from J, with 8 bases between. Germline V gene data show CDR1 as SQVTM and CDR2 as ANQGSEA.

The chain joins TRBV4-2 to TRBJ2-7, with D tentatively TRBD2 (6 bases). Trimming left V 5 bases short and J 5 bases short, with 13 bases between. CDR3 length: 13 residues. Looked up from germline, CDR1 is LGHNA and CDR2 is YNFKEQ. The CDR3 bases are TGTGCCAGCAGCTTTGCGGGACGGGACGAGCAGTACTTC. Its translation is CASSFAGRDEQYF.

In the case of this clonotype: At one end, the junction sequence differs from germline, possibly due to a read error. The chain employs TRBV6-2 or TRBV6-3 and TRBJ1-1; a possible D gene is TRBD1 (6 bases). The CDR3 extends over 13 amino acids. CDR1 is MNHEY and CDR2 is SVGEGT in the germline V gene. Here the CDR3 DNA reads TGTGCCAGCACGAGGGGGTGGAACTCTGAAGCTTTCTTT. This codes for CASTRGWNSEAFF.

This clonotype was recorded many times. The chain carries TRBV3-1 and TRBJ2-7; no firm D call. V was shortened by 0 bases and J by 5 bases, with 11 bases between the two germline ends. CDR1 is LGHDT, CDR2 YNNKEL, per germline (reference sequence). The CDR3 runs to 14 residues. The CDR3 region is CASSQDSVIHEQYF. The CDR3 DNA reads TGTGCCAGCAGCCAAGATTCAGTCATCCACGAGCAGTACTTC.

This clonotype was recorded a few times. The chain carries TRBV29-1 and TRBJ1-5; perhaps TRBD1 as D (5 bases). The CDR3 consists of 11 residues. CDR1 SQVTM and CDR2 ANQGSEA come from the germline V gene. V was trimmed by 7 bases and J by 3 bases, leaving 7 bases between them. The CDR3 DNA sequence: TGCAGCGCGGGGGACAATCAGCCCCAGCATTTT. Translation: CSAGDNQPQHF.

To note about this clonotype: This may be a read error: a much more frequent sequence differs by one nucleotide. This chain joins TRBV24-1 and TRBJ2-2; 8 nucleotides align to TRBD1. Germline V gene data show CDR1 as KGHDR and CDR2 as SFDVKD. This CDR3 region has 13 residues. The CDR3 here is CATRDRETGEPFF. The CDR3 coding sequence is TGTGCCACCAGGGACAGGGAAACCGGGGAGCCGTTTTTT.

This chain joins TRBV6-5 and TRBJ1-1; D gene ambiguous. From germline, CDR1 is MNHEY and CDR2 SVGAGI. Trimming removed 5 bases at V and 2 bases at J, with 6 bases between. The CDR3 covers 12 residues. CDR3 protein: CASSAFNTEAFF. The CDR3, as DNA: TGTGCCAGCAGTGCCTTTAACACTGAAGCTTTCTTT.

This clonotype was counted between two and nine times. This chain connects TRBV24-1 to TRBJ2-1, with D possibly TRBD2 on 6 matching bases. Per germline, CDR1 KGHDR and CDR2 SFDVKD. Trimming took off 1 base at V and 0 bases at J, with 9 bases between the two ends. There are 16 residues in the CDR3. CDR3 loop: CATSDFGGSSYNEQFF. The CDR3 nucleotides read TGTGCCACCAGTGATTTTGGAGGGAGCTCCTACAATGAGCAGTTCTTC.

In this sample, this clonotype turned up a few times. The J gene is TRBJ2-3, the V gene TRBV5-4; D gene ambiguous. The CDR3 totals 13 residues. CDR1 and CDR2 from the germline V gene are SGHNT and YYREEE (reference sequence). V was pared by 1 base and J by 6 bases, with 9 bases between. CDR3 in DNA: TGTGCCAGCAGCTTGTTCTCGGCTGATACGCAGTATTTT. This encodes CASSLFSADTQYF.

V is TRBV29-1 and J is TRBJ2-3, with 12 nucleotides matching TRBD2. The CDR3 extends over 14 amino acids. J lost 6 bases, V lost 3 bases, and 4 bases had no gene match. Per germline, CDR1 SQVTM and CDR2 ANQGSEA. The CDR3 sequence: CSVETSGRLDTQYF. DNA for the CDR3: TGCAGCGTTGAGACTAGCGGGAGACTCGATACGCAGTATTTT.

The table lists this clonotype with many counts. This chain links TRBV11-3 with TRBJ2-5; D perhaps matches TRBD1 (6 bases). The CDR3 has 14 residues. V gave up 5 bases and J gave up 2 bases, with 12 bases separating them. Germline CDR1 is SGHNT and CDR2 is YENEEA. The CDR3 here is CASSQGSLQETQYF. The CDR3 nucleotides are TGTGCCAGCAGCCAGGGGTCCCTTCAAGAGACCCAGTACTTC.

CDR3 sequence: CSVETRVRNTEAFF. As DNA, the CDR3 is TGCAGCGTGGAAACCAGGGTAAGGAACACTGAAGCTTTCTTT. The gene calls are TRBV29-1 and TRBJ1-1; D might be TRBD1 (5 bases). The germline CDR1 and CDR2 sequences are SQVTM and ANQGSEA. Trimming took off 6 bases at V and 1 base at J, with 15 bases between the two ends. This CDR3 has 14 amino acids.

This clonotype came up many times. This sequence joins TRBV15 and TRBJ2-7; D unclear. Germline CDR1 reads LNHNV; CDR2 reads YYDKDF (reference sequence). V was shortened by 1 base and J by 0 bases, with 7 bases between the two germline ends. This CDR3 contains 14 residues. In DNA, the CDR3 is TGTGCCACCAGCAGAGCGGGCAGCTCCTACGAGCAGTACTTC. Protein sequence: CATSRAGSSYEQYF. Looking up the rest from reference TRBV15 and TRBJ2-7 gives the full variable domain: DAMVIQNPRYQVTQFGKPVTLSCSQTLNHNVMYWYQQKSSQAPKLLFHYYDKDFNNEADTPDNFQSRRPNTSFCFLDIRSPGLGDTAMYLCATSRAGSSYEQYFGPGTRLTVT.

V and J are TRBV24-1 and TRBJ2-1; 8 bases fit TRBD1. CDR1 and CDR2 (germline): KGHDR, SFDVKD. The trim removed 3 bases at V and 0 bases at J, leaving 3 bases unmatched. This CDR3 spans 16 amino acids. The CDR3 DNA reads TGTGCCACCAGTGATAGCACAGGGGGCTCCTACAATGAGCAGTTCTTC. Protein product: CATSDSTGGSYNEQFF.

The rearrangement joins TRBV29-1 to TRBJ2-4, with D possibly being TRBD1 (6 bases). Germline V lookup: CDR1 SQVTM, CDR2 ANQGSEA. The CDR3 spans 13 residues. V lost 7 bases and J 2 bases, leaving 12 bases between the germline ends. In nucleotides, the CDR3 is TGCAGCGCACAAACAGGGTCCAAAAACATTCAGTACTTC. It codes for CSAQTGSKNIQYF.

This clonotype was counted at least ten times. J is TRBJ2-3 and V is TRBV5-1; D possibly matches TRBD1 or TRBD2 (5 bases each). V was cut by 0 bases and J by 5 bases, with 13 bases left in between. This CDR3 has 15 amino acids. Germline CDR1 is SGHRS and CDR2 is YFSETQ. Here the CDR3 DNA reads TGCGCCAGCAGCTTGGCCCCCAGGGCGGGAGATACGCAGTATTTT. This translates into CASSLAPRAGDTQYF.

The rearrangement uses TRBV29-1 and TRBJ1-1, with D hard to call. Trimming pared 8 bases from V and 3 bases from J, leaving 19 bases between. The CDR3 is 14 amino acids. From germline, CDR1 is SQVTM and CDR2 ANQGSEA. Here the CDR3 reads CSLRLRRGDTEAFF. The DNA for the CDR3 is TGCAGCCTCCGGCTGCGGCGGGGAGACACTGAAGCTTTCTTT.

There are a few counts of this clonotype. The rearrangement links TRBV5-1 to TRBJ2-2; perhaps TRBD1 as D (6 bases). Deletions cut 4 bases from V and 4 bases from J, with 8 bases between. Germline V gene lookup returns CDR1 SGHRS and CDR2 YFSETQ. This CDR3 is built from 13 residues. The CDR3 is CASSQGFTGELFF. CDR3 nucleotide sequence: TGCGCCAGCAGCCAGGGGTTCACCGGGGAGCTGTTTTTT.